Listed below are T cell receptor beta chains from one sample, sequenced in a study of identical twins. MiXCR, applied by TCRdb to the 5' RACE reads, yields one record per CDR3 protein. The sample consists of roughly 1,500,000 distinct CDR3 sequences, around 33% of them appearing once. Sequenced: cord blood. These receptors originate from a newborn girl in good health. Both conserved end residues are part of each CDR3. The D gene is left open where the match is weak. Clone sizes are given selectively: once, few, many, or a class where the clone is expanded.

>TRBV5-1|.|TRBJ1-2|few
TGCGCCAGCAGCTTGGTATGGACAAGCGACATCTATGGCTACACCTTC
CASSLVWTSDIYGYTF
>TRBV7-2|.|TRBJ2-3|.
TGTGCCAGCAGTAGGAGCTCGGGCACAGATACGCAGTATTTT
CASSRSSGTDTQYF
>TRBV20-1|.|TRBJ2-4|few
TGCAGTGCTAGGCATCCGACAGGCTCCTACGGGCAGTACTTC
CSARHPTGSYGQYF
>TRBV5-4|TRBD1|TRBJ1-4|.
TGTGCCAGCAGCGCCCAAACAGGGGGGCCGTCCGAAAAACTGTTTTTT
CASSAQTGGPSEKLFF
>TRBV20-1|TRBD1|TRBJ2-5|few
TGCAGTGCCAGTCCCCACCACACAGGGGGCAATGAGCAGTACTTC
CSASPHHTGGNEQYF
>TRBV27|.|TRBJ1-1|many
TGTGCCAGCAGTTTGACAATGAACACTGAAGCTTTCTTT
CASSLTMNTEAFF
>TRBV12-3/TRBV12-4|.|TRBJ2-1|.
TGTGCCAGCACTTCGGGGCTCCCCAATGAGCAGTTCTTC
CASTSGLPNEQFF
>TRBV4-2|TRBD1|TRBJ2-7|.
TGTGCCAGCAGCCAGAGGGACAGGGTGATCTTC
CASSQRDRVIF
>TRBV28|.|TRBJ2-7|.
TGTGCCAGCAGTTCGGACTTTGGGTCAGAGCAGTACTTC
CASSSDFGSEQYF
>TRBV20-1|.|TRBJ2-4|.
TGCAGTGCTAGAGATCAAACAGACATTCAGTACTTC
CSARDQTDIQYF
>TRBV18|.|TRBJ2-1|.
TGTGCCAGGTCCCCCCGGGGAGACGGATACAATGAGCAGTTCTTC
CARSPRGDGYNEQFF
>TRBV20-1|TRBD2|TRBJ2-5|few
TGCAGTGCTACCCGGACTAGTAGAGAGACCCAGTACTTC
CSATRTSRETQYF
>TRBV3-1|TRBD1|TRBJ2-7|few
TGTGCCAGCAGCCAAGTAGAAGTGTGGGATCTTTGGACAGGGCCATCCTACGAGCAGTACTTC
CASSQVEVWDLWTGPSYEQYF
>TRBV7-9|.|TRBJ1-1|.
TGTGCCAGCAGCTTAAAGGGGAGAAGGAACACTGAAGCTTTCTTT
CASSLKGRRNTEAFF
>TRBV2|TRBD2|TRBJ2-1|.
TGTGCCAGCAACCCCCAACTAGCGGGAGAATACAATGAGCAGTTCTTC
CASNPQLAGEYNEQFF
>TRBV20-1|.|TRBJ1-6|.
TGCAGTGCTACAGGGTCCCTCAATTCACCCCTCCACTTT
CSATGSLNSPLHF
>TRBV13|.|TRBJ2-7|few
TGTGCCAGCAGCTTTTTCGGATCCCCGTCCTACAATGAGCAGTACTTC
CASSFFGSPSYNEQYF
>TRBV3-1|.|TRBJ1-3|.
TGTGCCAGCAGCCAAGATTTAGCTGGGGACACCATATATTTT
CASSQDLAGDTIYF
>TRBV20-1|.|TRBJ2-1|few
TGCAGTGCTAGAGGAGCACCTACTGAGCAGTTCTTC
CSARGAPTEQFF
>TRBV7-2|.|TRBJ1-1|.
TGTGCCAGCAGCTTACATGCAGGATATGCTGAAGCTTTCTTT
CASSLHAGYAEAFF
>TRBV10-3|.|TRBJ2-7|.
TGTGCCATCAGTGAGGAGGCTCGGAGCTCCTACGAGCAGTACTTC
CAISEEARSSYEQYF
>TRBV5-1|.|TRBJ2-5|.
TGCGCCAGCAGCTCGGCGACTGCAGCGGGCGAGACCCAGTACTTC
CASSSATAAGETQYF
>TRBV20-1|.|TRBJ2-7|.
TGCAGTGCTAGCCGGTACAGGGAGATGATGGAGGAAAACGAGCAGTACTTC
CSASRYREMMEENEQYF
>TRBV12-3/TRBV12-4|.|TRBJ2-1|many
TGTGCCAGCAGTTTGGGGGCCCCGTACAATGAGCAGTTCTTC
CASSLGAPYNEQFF
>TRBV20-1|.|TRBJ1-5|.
TGCAGTGCTAGTACCAGGTTAAATCAGCCCCAGCATTTT
CSASTRLNQPQHF
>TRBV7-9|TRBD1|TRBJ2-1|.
TGTGCCAGCAGCTTGGGGACAGGGGTCGTTAATGAGCAGTTCTTC
CASSLGTGVVNEQFF
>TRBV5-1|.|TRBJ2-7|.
TGCGCCAGCGTGAGTCCGAGGGACGAGCAGTACTTC
CASVSPRDEQYF
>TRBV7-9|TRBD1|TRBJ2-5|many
TGTGCCAGCAGCTTAATCGGGACAGGGGATCAAGAGACCCAGTACTTC
CASSLIGTGDQETQYF
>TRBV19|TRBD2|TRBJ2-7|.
TGTGCCAGTAGTATTTTTGGAACCGGGACTAGCGGCTACAATGAGCAGTACTTC
CASSIFGTGTSGYNEQYF
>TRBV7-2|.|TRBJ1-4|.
TGTGCCAGCAGCCTAGGGGGGAAGAGGGGTGAAAAACTGTTTTTT
CASSLGGKRGEKLFF
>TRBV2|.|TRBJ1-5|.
TGTGCCAGCAGTGACAGGCGAAGGGATCAGCCCCAGCATTTT
CASSDRRRDQPQHF
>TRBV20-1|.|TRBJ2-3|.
TGCAGTGAGACTAGATCCACAGATGCGCAGTATTTT
CSETRSTDAQYF
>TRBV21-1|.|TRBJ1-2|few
TGTGCCAGCAGCAAAGCGCACGGCAGGGATAACTATGGCTACACCTTC
CASSKAHGRDNYGYTF
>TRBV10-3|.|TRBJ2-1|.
TGTGCCATCGCGGATGTGGACCGAGAAGGGAATGAGCAGTTCTTC
CAIADVDREGNEQFF
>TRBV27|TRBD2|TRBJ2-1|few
TGTGCCAGCAGTCTCGGGACTAGCGGGCAAGAGACCCAGTTCTTC
CASSLGTSGQETQFF
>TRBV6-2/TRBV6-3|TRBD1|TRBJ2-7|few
TGTGCCAGCAGTTACTGGGACAGTGGGGACGAGCAGTACTTC
CASSYWDSGDEQYF
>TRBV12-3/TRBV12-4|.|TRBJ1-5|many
TGTGCCAGCAGTCCAGACACCAATCAGCCCCAGCATTTT
CASSPDTNQPQHF
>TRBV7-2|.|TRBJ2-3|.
TGTGCCAGCAGCCCAACAACCCTCACAGGGACGCAGTATTTT
CASSPTTLTGTQYF
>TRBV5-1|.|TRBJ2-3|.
TGCGCCAGCAGCTTGGGTAGCGCTCTGGATACGCAGTATTTT
CASSLGSALDTQYF
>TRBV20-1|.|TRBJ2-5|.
TGCAGTGCTCAAAAGCAGACGTTTCGTGATCAAGAGACCCAGTACTTC
CSAQKQTFRDQETQYF
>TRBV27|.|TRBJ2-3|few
TGTGCCAGCAGTTTAGGGTTCCGGGAATCAGGGACAGATACGCAGTATTTT
CASSLGFRESGTDTQYF
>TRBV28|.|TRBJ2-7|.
TGTGCCAGCAGTGGGGATACCGGGACACCCTACGAGCAGTACTTC
CASSGDTGTPYEQYF
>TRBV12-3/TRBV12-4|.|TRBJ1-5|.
TGTGCCAGCATCTTGGGCAGGGGCCAGCCCCAGCATTTT
CASILGRGQPQHF
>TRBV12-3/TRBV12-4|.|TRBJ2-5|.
TGTGCCAGCAGTTTAGCGCTAACAACTAGCCAGTACTTC
CASSLALTTSQYF
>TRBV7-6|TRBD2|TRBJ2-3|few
TGTGCCAGCAGCTTAAGGGTTAGCGGGAGAGGGACAGATACGCAGTATTTT
CASSLRVSGRGTDTQYF
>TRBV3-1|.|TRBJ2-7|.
TGTGCCAGCAGCCCCGGGACTTACAATGAGCAGTACTTC
CASSPGTYNEQYF
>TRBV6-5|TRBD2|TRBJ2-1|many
TGTGCCAGCACCGGACTAGCGGGAGATAATGAGCAGTTCTTC
CASTGLAGDNEQFF
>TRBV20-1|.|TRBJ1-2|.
TGCAGTGCTAGAGATCTCGAGGGGCTAGGGTATGGCTACACCTTC
CSARDLEGLGYGYTF
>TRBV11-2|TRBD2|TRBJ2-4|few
TGTGCCAGCAGCTTAAATCTGCGGGGGGCTGAAGTGACGGTGGCCAAAAACATTCAGTACTTC
CASSLNLRGAEVTVAKNIQYF
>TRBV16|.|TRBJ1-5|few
TGTGCCAGCAGCCGGCTCATGAGTAGCAATCAGCCCCAGCATTTT
CASSRLMSSNQPQHF
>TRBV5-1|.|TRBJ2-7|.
TGCGCCAGCAGCCTGCCGACAGGTTCACCCTACGAGCAGTACTTC
CASSLPTGSPYEQYF
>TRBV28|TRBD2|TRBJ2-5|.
TGTGCCAGCAGTTCAAGCGTTAGCGGGAGGTCTGTCTACGGGCAGTACTTC
CASSSSVSGRSVYGQYF
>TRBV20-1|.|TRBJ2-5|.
TGCAGTGCTCCCAGCCCTAGCTCAAGGGAGACCCAGTACTTC
CSAPSPSSRETQYF
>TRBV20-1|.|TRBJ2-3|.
TGCAGTGCTCCTCATTGGGGGGCCAGAGATACGCAGTATTTT
CSAPHWGARDTQYF
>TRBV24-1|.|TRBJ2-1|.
TGTGCCACCAGTGACAGAGTTCCTTGGGACCACAATGAGCAGTTCTTC
CATSDRVPWDHNEQFF
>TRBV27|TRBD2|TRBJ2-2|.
TGTGCCAGCAGTTTATTCTCTAGCGGGGGGACCGGGGAGCTGTTTTTT
CASSLFSSGGTGELFF
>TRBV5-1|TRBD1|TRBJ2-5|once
TGCGCCAGCAGCTCGACAGGGAGAAGAGAGACCCAGTACTTC
CASSSTGRRETQYF
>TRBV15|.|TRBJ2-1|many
TGTGCCACCAGCAGAGATCATCCGGGGGCTTTATACAATGAGCAGTTCTTC
CATSRDHPGALYNEQFF
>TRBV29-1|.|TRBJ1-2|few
TGCAGCGCCCTTGGGACCTCAACTAACTATGGCTACACCTTC
CSALGTSTNYGYTF